These T cell receptor beta chains were read from a single sample in a study of molecular identifiers for immune sequencing clone quantification. TCRdb reprocessed the PCR reads via MiXCR and lists one record per CDR3 protein. The sample has fewer than 350,000 distinct CDR3 sequences, about a fifth seen once; the top ten hold 0.75% to 0.85%. The sequencing sample was made of naive CD8+ T cells from blood, with Jurkat cell RNA spiked in. The receptors were sampled from a human donor in good health. Some libraries in this study had Jurkat cell RNA spiked in. CDR3s include the opening cysteine and the closing phenylalanine or tryptophan. D genes are given only for firm matches. The size entry is marked missing in some rows and otherwise reads once, few, many or a size class.

j_call v_call clone_size d_call cdr3_aa cdr3_nt
TRBJ2-3 TRBV30 NA NA CAWSAGTRNTDTQYF TGTGCCTGGAGTGCCGGGACACGCAACACAGATACGCAGTATTTT
TRBJ2-3 TRBV6-5 NA NA CASSYSGVADTQYF TGTGCCAGCAGTTACTCAGGGGTGGCAGATACGCAGTATTTT
TRBJ2-7 TRBV20-1 many NA CSATRGGSYEQYF TGCAGTGCAACCCGTGGGGGCTCCTACGAGCAGTACTTC
TRBJ2-1 TRBV20-1 many NA CSARAVHYNEQFF TGCAGTGCTAGGGCGGTGCACTACAATGAGCAGTTCTTC
TRBJ2-1 TRBV2 NA TRBD2 CTGGPNGQFF TGTACGGGGGGGCCAAATGGGCAGTTCTTC
TRBJ2-7 TRBV29-1 few TRBD2 CSIEVAGSNYEQYF TGCAGCATTGAAGTAGCGGGAAGCAACTACGAGCAGTACTTC
TRBJ2-7 TRBV6-2/TRBV6-3 NA TRBD1 CASSYAPPGQGDYEQYF TGTGCCAGCAGTTACGCCCCCCCGGGACAGGGGGACTACGAGCAGTACTTC
TRBJ2-7 TRBV27 many NA CASSLLGREDEQYF TGTGCCAGCAGTTTATTGGGGCGGGAAGACGAGCAGTACTTC
TRBJ2-7 TRBV28 NA TRBD1 CASSSLGQGISYEQYF TGTGCCAGCAGTTCTCTCGGACAGGGCATCAGCTACGAGCAGTACTTC
TRBJ1-2 TRBV6-5 many NA CASSPIVGHYGYTF TGTGCCAGCAGTCCTATAGTAGGGCACTATGGCTACACCTTC
TRBJ1-1 TRBV10-3 many NA CAISESNSEAFF TGTGCCATCAGTGAGTCGAACAGTGAAGCTTTCTTT
TRBJ2-3 TRBV28 many TRBD2 CASLASGRATDTQYF TGTGCCAGCCTTGCTAGCGGGAGGGCTACAGATACGCAGTATTTT
TRBJ1-2 TRBV29-1 many NA CSVEGRGPDYGYTF TGCAGCGTTGAAGGGCGTGGGCCCGACTATGGCTACACCTTC
TRBJ2-3 TRBV7-6 many NA CASSSEESNRFSTDTQYF TGTGCCAGCAGCTCAGAAGAATCCAACAGGTTTAGCACAGATACGCAGTATTTT
TRBJ1-2 TRBV19 NA TRBD1 CASSILLIGGQNNYGYTF TGTGCCAGTAGTATCCTGCTCATCGGGGGACAGAATAACTATGGCTACACCTTC
TRBJ2-7 TRBV5-4 many TRBD1 CASSFPGTGQGVIREQYF TGTGCCAGCAGCTTTCCCGGGACGGGACAGGGCGTGATACGTGAGCAGTACTTC
TRBJ2-3 TRBV10-2 few NA CASSEGGIETQYF TGCGCCAGCAGTGAGGGGGGTATTGAAACGCAGTATTTT
TRBJ2-2 TRBV27 few TRBD1 CASSGVGQGVTGELFF TGTGCCAGCAGTGGGGTCGGTCAGGGGGTCACCGGGGAGCTGTTTTTT
TRBJ1-4 TRBV18 NA NA CASSPPDRTFGEKLFF TGTGCCAGCTCACCACCGGACCGGACTTTTGGTGAAAAACTGTTTTTT
TRBJ2-3 TRBV4-3 NA NA CASSQDRGLLDTRYF TGCGCCAGCAGCCAAGATCGGGGTTTGCTGGATACGCGGTATTTT
TRBJ2-3 TRBV5-4 many TRBD2 CASSSASGGTTDTQYF TGTGCCAGCAGCTCAGCTAGCGGGGGTACCACAGATACGCAGTATTTT
TRBJ2-3 TRBV7-6 many NA CASSRSQTPGDTQYF TGTGCCAGCAGCCGATCACAGACCCCAGGAGATACGCAGTATTTT
TRBJ2-3 TRBV6-5 many TRBD1 CASSYSGTEQYF TGTGCCAGCAGTTACTCCGGGACAGAGCAGTATTTT
TRBJ1-5 TRBV6-2/TRBV6-3 many NA CASSYTTRQYSNQPQHF TGTGCCAGCAGTTACACCACACGACAGTATAGCAATCAGCCCCAGCATTTT
TRBJ1-3 TRBV9 NA NA CASSVLSRGSPLDTIYF TGTGCCAGCAGCGTATTAAGTCGGGGGTCCCCTCTTGACACCATATATTTT
TRBJ2-6 TRBV4-2 many NA CASSQEPSGVAGANVLTF TGTGCCAGCAGCCAAGAACCATCGGGAGTCGCGGGGGCCAACGTCCTGACTTTC
TRBJ2-7 TRBV7-9 many NA CASTEDSSYEQYF TGTGCCAGCACCGAGGACAGTTCCTACGAGCAGTACTTC
TRBJ1-3 TRBV4-3 many NA CASSQEWRRSGNTIYF TGCGCCAGCAGCCAAGAATGGAGGCGCTCTGGAAACACCATATATTTT
TRBJ1-1 TRBV4-3 many NA CASNVWEGNTEAFF TGCGCCAGCAACGTTTGGGAGGGGAACACTGAAGCTTTCTTT
TRBJ1-2 TRBV29-1 few NA CSVEAGHGGYTF TGCAGCGTTGAGGCGGGGCACGGTGGCTACACCTTC
TRBJ1-5 TRBV28 many NA CASSGALMGNQPQHF TGTGCCAGCAGCGGGGCCCTTATGGGCAATCAGCCCCAGCATTTT
TRBJ2-7 TRBV20-1 many TRBD2 CSAPPRTSGSVYEQYF TGCAGTGCTCCACCCCGGACTAGCGGGAGCGTTTACGAGCAGTACTTC
TRBJ1-2 TRBV29-1 many NA CSVVRHQGYTF TGCAGCGTTGTACGGCATCAGGGCTACACCTTC
TRBJ2-3 TRBV12-3/TRBV12-4 many NA CASSFWGSGTDTQYF TGTGCCAGCAGTTTTTGGGGCTCCGGCACAGATACGCAGTATTTT
TRBJ2-7 TRBV20-1 NA NA CSASTDYQLYEQYF TGCAGTGCTTCGACGGACTACCAGCTCTACGAGCAGTACTTC
TRBJ1-5 TRBV28 few TRBD1 CASSSGQGAVQPQHF TGTGCCAGCAGCTCGGGACAGGGTGCCGTTCAGCCCCAGCATTTT
TRBJ2-1 TRBV6-2/TRBV6-3 few TRBD1 CASSYLDRGPDEQFF TGTGCCAGCAGTTACTTGGACAGGGGGCCCGATGAGCAGTTCTTC
TRBJ2-7 TRBV14 many NA CASSHSISYEQYF TGTGCCAGCAGCCACTCCATTTCCTACGAGCAGTACTTC
TRBJ2-3 TRBV2 many NA CASSERFDTQYF TGTGCCAGCAGTGAAAGGTTCGATACGCAGTATTTT
TRBJ2-3 TRBV11-2 NA TRBD2 CASSAASGGTTDTQYF TGTGCCAGCAGCGCGGCTAGCGGGGGGACGACAGATACGCAGTATTTT
TRBJ2-3 TRBV15 many NA CATSREEIGSFTDTQYF TGTGCCACCAGCAGAGAAGAGATTGGATCCTTCACAGATACGCAGTATTTT
TRBJ1-2 TRBV4-2 few TRBD1 CASSQDPAPGQLF TGTGCCAGCAGCCAAGATCCAGCCCCGGGACAGCTTTTC
TRBJ1-1 TRBV20-1 many NA CSATDGSRVGAEAFF TGCAGTGCAACCGACGGCTCGCGGGTTGGGGCTGAAGCTTTCTTT
TRBJ2-3 TRBV7-2 many TRBD2 CASSLVGGVSDTQYF TGTGCCAGCAGCTTGGTGGGAGGGGTTTCAGATACGCAGTATTTT
TRBJ1-1 TRBV14 many NA CASSQEGEYGEAFF TGTGCCAGCAGCCAAGAGGGGGAGTATGGTGAAGCTTTCTTT
TRBJ2-7 TRBV5-1 many TRBD1 CASRSQGQYYEQYF TGCGCCAGCAGATCGCAGGGACAGTACTACGAGCAGTACTTC
TRBJ1-4 TRBV4-3 many TRBD1 CASSQDLTGGITNEKLFF TGCGCCAGCAGCCAAGATCTAACAGGGGGTATAACTAATGAAAAACTGTTTTTT
TRBJ1-2 TRBV4-1 many NA CASSQALGHDYTF TGCGCCAGCAGCCAAGCGCTGGGCCATGACTACACCTTC
TRBJ1-3 TRBV7-2 many NA CASSLARGNGNTIYF TGTGCCAGCAGCTTAGCGCGGGGGAATGGAAACACCATATATTTT
TRBJ2-5 TRBV29-1 many NA CSVRLSGTQYF TGCAGCGTTAGGCTCTCAGGGACCCAGTACTTC
TRBJ2-2 TRBV12-3/TRBV12-4 many TRBD1 CASSSTGTNTGELFF TGTGCCAGCAGCTCGACAGGGACGAACACCGGGGAGCTGTTTTTT
TRBJ2-7 TRBV9 many NA CARKSYEQYF TGTGCCCGCAAAAGTTACGAGCAGTACTTC
TRBJ1-1 TRBV29-1 many NA CSVELSWTEAFF TGCAGCGTTGAATTGTCTTGGACTGAAGCTTTCTTT
TRBJ2-1 TRBV7-2 NA NA CASSPSFGAAEQFF TGTGCCAGCAGCCCATCTTTTGGGGCTGCTGAGCAGTTCTTC
TRBJ1-6 TRBV4-3 NA NA CASSYKTESSYNSPLHF TGCGCCAGCAGTTACAAGACTGAGAGCTCCTATAATTCACCCCTCCACTTT
TRBJ2-7 TRBV13 many NA CASSFGREAYEQYF TGTGCCAGCAGCTTTGGCAGGGAAGCCTACGAGCAGTACTTC
TRBJ1-5 TRBV7-9 many NA CASSLVGGGYSNQPQHF TGTGCCAGCAGCTTAGTTGGAGGGGGATATAGCAATCAGCCCCAGCATTTT
TRBJ1-1 TRBV6-5 many NA CASSYGSGGTEAFF TGTGCCAGCAGTTACGGCTCTGGGGGCACTGAAGCTTTCTTT
TRBJ1-2 TRBV28 NA NA CASRTLQGNYGYTF TGTGCCAGCAGAACGCTCCAGGGAAACTATGGCTACACCTTC